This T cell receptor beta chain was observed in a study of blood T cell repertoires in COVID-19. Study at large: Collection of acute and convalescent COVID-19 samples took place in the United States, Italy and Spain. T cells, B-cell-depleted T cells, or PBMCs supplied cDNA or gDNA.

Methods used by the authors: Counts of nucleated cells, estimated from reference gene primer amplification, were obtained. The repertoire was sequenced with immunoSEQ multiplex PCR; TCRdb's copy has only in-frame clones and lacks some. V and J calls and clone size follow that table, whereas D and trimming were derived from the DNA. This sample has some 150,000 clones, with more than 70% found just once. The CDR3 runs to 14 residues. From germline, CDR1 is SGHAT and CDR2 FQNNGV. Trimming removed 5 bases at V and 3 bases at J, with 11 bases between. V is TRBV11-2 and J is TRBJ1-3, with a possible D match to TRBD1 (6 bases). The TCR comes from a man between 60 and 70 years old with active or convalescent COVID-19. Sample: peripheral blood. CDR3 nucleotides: TGTGCCAGCAGCACCAACAGGGTTGGAAACACCATATATTTT. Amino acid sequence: CASSTNRVGNTIYF.